The entry below gives a single T cell receptor (beta chain) sequence along with its context. The V and J ends lost 1 base and 2 bases, in that order; junction bases with no gene match: 7. Germline CDR1 MGHRA, CDR2 YSYEKL. This CDR3 comprises 18 residues. The data originate from a study of T cell changes during pregnancy in multiple sclerosis. This table comes from immunoSEQ multiplex PCR, and its TCRdb copy is limited to in-frame clones, with some not included. The table shows some 40,000 clones, with around nine tenths occurring only once. V is TRBV4-1 and J is TRBJ2-1; 11 bases match TRBD2. The source is a female donor with multiple sclerosis, enrolled in a pregnancy study. The sequences come from CD4+ T cells from peripheral blood mononuclear cells, collected in the first trimester of pregnancy. The CDR3 DNA is TGCGCCAGCAGCCAAGCCGATCTAGCGGGGGGTGCCTACAATGAGCAGTTCTTC. Protein sequence: CASSQADLAGGAYNEQFF.